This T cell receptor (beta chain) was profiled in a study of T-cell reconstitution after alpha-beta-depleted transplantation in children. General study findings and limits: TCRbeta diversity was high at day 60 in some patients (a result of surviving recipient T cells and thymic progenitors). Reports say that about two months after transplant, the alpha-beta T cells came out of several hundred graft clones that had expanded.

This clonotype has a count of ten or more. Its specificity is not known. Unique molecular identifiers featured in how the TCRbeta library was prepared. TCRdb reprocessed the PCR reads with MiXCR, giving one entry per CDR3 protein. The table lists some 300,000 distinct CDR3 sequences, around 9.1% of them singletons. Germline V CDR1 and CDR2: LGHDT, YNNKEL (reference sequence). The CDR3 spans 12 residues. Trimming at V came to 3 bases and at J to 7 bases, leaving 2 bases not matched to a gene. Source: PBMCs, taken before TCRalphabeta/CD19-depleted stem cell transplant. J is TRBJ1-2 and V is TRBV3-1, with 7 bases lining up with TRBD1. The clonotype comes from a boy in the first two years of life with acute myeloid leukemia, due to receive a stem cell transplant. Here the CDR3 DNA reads TGTGCCAGCAGCCATGGACAGGCTGGCTACACCTTC. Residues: CASSHGQAGYTF.